The present T cell receptor (beta chain) was sequenced within a study of T cells after yellow fever vaccination. The CDR3 runs to 15 residues. Germline V gene sequence: CDR1 LNHDA, CDR2 SQIVND (reference sequence). The germline V and J ends were trimmed by 5 bases and 3 bases, with 15 bases remaining between them. Worth noting for this clonotype: What it binds is unknown.

Overall study results and limits: Few clonotypes appeared in both CD4 and CD8 compartments. The study noted that FACS-sorted repertoires could contain abundant clonotypes contaminating from the bulk population.

MiXCR, applied by TCRdb to the 5' RACE reads, yields one record per CDR3 protein. The table has about 580,000 distinct CDR3 sequences, 17% seen once. This sequence was found in a man aged 18 to 29 who received the YFV17D yellow fever vaccine. The sample was PBMCs, taken less than 6 days after the first yellow fever vaccination. The J gene is TRBJ2-3, the V gene TRBV19; D ambiguous. CDR3 nucleotides: TGTGCCAGTAGTCCGGCCCAAAGCGTTACAGATACGCAGTATTTT. Protein: CASSPAQSVTDTQYF.